This T cell receptor (beta chain) stems from a study of T cells after yellow fever vaccination. Study information: SMART-Seq v4 Ultra Low Input prepared libraries from low-cell fractions.

Overall study results and limits: Some clonotypes were seen in both the CD4 and the CD8 compartments. These made up a small share and likely arose from convergent recombination.

5'RACE template switching added a universal primer site and UMIs to TCR cDNA. Each CDR3 protein gets one entry after TCRdb re-called the 5' RACE reads with MiXCR. The sample consists of 100,000 to 150,000 distinct CDR3 sequences, about 8.8% of them appearing once. On this clonotype: Its antigen is undetermined.

V shed 1 base and J shed 5 bases, with 9 bases lying between them. Germline-derived CDR1 and CDR2 are MGHRA and YSYEKL. The CDR3 runs 13 residues. The chain employs TRBV4-1 and TRBJ2-7; D not certain. The source of this sequence is a man aged 18 to 29 who received the YFV17D yellow fever vaccine. The input for sequencing was CD8+ T cells sorted from PBMCs, taken on the day of the yellow fever booster vaccination. Written as DNA, the CDR3 is TGCGCCAGCAGCCAAGTCGGAAGGGACGAGCAGTACTTC. Translating gives CASSQVGRDEQYF.